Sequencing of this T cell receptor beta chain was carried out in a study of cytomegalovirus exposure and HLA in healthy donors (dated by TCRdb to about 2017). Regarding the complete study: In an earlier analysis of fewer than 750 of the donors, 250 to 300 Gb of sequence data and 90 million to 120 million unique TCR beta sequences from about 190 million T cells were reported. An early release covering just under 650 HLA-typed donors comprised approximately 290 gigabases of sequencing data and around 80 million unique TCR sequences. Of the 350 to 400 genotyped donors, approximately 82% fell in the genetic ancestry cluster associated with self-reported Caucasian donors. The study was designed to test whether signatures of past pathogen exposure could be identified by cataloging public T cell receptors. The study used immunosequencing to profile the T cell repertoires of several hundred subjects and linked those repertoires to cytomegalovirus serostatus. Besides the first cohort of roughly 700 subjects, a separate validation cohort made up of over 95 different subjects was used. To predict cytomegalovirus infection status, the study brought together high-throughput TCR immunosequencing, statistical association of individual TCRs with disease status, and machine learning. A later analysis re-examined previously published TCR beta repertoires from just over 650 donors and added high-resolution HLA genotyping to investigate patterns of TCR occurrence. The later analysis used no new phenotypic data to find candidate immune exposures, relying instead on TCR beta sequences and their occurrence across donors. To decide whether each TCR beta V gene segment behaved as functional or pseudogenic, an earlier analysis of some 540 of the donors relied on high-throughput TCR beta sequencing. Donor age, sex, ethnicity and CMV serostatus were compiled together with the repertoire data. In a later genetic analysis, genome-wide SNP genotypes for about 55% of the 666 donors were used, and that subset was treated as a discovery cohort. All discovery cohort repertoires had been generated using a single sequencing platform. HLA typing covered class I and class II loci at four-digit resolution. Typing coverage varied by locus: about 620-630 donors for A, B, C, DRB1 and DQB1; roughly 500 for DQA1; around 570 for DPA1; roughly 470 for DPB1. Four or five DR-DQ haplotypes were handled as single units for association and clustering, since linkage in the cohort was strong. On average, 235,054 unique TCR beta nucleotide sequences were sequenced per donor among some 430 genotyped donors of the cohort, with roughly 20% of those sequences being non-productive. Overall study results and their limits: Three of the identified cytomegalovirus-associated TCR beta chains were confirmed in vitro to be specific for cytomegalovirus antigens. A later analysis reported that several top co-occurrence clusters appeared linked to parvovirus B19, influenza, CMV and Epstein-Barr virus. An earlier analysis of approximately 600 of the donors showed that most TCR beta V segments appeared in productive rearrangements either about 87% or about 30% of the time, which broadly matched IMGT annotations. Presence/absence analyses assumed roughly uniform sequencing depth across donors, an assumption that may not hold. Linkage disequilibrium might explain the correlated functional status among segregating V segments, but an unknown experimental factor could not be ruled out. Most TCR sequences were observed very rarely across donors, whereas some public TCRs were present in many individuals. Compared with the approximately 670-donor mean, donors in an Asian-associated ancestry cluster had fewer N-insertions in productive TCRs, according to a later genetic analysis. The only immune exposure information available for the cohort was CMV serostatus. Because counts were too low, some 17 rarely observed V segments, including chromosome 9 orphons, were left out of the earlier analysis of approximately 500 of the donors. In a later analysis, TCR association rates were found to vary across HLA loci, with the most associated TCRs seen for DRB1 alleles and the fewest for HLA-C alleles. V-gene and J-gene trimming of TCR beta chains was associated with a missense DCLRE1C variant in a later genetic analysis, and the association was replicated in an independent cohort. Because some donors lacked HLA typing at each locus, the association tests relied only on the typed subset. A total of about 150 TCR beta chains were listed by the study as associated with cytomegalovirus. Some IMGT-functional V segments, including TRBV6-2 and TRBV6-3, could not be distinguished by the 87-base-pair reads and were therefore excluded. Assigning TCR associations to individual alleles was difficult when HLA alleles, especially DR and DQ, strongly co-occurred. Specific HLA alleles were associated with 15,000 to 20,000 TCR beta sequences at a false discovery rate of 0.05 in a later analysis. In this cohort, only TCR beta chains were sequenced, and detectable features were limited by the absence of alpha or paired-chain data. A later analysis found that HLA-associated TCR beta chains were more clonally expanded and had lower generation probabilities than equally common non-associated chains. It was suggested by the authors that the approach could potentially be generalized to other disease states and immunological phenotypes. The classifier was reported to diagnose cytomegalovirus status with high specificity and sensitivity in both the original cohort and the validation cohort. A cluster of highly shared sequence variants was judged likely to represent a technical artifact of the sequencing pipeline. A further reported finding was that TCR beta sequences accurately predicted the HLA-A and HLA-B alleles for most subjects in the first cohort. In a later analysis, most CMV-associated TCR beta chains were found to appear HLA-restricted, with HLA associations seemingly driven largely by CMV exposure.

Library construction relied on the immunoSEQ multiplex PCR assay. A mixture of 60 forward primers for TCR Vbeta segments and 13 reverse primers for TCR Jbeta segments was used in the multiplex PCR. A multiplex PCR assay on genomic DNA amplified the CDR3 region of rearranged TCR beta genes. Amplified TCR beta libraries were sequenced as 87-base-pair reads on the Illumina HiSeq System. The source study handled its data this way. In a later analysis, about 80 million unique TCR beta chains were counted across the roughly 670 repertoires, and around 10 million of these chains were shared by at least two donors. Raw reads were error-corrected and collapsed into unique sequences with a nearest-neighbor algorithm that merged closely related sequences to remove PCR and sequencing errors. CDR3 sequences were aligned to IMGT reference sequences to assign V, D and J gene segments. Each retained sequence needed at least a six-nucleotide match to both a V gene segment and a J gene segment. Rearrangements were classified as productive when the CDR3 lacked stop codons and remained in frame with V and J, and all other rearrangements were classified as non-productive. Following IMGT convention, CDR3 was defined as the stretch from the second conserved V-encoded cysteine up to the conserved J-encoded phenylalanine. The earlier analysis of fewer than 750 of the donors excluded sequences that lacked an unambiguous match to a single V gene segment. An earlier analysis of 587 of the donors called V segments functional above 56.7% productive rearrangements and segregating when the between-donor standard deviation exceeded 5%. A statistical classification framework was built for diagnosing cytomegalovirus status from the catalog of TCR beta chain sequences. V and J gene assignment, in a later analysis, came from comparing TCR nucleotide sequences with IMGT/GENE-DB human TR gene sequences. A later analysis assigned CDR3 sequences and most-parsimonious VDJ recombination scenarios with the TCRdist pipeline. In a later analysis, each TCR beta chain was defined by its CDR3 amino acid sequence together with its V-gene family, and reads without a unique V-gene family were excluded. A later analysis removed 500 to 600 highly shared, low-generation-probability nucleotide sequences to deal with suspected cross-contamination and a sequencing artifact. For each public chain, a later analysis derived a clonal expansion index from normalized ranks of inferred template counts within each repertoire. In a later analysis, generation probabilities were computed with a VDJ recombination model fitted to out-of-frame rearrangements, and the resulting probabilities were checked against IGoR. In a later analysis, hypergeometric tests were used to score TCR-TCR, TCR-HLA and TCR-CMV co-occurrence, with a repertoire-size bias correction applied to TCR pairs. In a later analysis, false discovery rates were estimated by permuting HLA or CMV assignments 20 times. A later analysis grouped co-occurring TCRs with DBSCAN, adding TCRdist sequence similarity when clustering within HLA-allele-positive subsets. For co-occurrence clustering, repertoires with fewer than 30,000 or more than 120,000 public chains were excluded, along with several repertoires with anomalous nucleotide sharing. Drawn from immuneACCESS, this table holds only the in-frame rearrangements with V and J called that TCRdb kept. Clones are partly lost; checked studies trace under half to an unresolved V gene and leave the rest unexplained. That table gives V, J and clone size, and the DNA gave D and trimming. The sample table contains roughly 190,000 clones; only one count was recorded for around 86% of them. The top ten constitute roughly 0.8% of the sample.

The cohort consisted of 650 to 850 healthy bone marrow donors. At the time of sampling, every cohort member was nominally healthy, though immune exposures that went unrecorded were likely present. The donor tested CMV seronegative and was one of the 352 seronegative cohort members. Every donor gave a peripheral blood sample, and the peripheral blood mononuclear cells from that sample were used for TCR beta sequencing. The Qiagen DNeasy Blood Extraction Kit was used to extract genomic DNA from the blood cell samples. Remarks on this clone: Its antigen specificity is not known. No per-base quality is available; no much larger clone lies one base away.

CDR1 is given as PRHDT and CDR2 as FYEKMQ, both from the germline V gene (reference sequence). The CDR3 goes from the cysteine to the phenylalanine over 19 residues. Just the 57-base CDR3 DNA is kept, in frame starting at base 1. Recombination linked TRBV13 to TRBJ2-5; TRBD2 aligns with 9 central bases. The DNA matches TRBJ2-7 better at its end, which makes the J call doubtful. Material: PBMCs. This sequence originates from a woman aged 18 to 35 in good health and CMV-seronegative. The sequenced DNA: TGTGCCAGCAGCTTAGGGACCCTCACCGCTAGCGGGGACTCCTACGAGCAGTACTTC. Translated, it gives CASSLGTLTASGDSYEQYF.